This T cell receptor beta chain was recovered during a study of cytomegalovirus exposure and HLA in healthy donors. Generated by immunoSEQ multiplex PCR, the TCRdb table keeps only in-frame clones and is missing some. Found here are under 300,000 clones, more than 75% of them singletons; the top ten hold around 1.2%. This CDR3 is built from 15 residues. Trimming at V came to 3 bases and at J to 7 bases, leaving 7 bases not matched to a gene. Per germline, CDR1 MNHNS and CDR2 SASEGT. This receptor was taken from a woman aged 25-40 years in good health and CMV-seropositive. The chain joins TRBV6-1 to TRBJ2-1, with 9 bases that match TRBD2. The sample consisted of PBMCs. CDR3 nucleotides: TGTGCCAGCAGTGAGGAGGTAGCGGGAGTTAATGAGCAGTTCTTC. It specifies CASSEEVAGVNEQFF.